A selection of T cell receptor beta chains follows, all from one sample in a study of Tregs in tolerant kidney transplant recipients. Here immunoSEQ multiplex PCR was the method, and the copy in TCRdb shows in-frame clones only, minus some. The table has about 64,000 clones, roughly 98% seen once. Sequenced here: Tregs from blood, sampled before the transplant. Source of these receptors: a human donor who received a combined kidney and bone marrow transplant. CDR3s include the opening cysteine and the closing phenylalanine or tryptophan. A D gene is named only where the DNA matches it firmly. Clone size is not always given. Where it is, it says once, few, many or a class for expanded clones.

j_gene: TRBJ2-3; v_gene: TRBV30; abundance: -; len: 12; d_gene: -; CDR3nt: TGTGCATACGAGAAAAGCACAGATACGCAGTATTTT; CDR3aa: CAYEKSTDTQYF
j_gene: TRBJ2-7; v_gene: TRBV28; abundance: -; len: 19; d_gene: -; CDR3nt: TGTGCCAGCAGTTTTGACCCACGCGGACAGAAATATAGCTCCTACGAGCAGTACTTC; CDR3aa: CASSFDPRGQKYSSYEQYF
j_gene: TRBJ2-3; v_gene: TRBV5-1; abundance: -; len: 15; d_gene: -; CDR3nt: TGCGCCAGCAGCTTTACAGACCCTAGCACAGATACGCAGTATTTT; CDR3aa: CASSFTDPSTDTQYF
j_gene: TRBJ2-5; v_gene: TRBV29-1; abundance: -; len: 13; d_gene: TRBD2; CDR3nt: TGCAGCGCCCTTGCGGGGGTTGGGGAGACCCAGTACTTC; CDR3aa: CSALAGVGETQYF
j_gene: TRBJ1-2; v_gene: TRBV18; abundance: -; len: 15; d_gene: -; CDR3nt: TGTGCCAGCTCACCACCGGCCGCGACAGCTTATGGCTACACCTTC; CDR3aa: CASSPPAATAYGYTF
j_gene: TRBJ2-2; v_gene: TRBV5-1; abundance: -; len: 15; d_gene: -; CDR3nt: TGCGCCAGCAGCTTGGTCAGCGGAGACACCGGGGAGCTGTTTTTT; CDR3aa: CASSLVSGDTGELFF
j_gene: TRBJ1-2; v_gene: TRBV10-3; abundance: -; len: 11; d_gene: -; CDR3nt: TGTGCCATGGGGGGAAACTATGGCTACACCTTC; CDR3aa: CAMGGNYGYTF
j_gene: TRBJ2-3; v_gene: TRBV5-6; abundance: -; len: 16; d_gene: TRBD1; CDR3nt: TGTGCCAGCAGCCCTCCAGGGGGCTGGGGCACAGATACGCAGTATTTT; CDR3aa: CASSPPGGWGTDTQYF
j_gene: TRBJ2-1; v_gene: TRBV19; abundance: -; len: 15; d_gene: TRBD2; CDR3nt: TGTGCCAGTAGTATTACTTTAGCGGGGGTTCCTGAGCAGTTCTTC; CDR3aa: CASSITLAGVPEQFF
j_gene: TRBJ1-2; v_gene: TRBV4-2; abundance: -; len: 12; d_gene: -; CDR3nt: TGTGCCAGCAGCCAGGCCAATTATGGCTACACCTTC; CDR3aa: CASSQANYGYTF
j_gene: TRBJ1-3; v_gene: TRBV27; abundance: once; len: 14; d_gene: -; CDR3nt: TGTGCCAGCAGTCCATACTACTCTGGAAACACCATATATTTT; CDR3aa: CASSPYYSGNTIYF
j_gene: TRBJ1-2; v_gene: TRBV18; abundance: -; len: 13; d_gene: -; CDR3nt: TGTGCCAGCTCACCCACGGGAGACTATGGCTACACCTTC; CDR3aa: CASSPTGDYGYTF
j_gene: TRBJ2-7; v_gene: TRBV27; abundance: -; len: 15; d_gene: TRBD2; CDR3nt: TGTGCCAGCAGCTCGCCCGGGACTAGCCTCTACGAGCAGTACTTC; CDR3aa: CASSSPGTSLYEQYF
j_gene: TRBJ1-2; v_gene: TRBV18; abundance: -; len: 16; d_gene: TRBD1; CDR3nt: TGTGCCAGCTCACCAGTTGGGACAGGGGCCAACTATGGCTACACCTTC; CDR3aa: CASSPVGTGANYGYTF
j_gene: TRBJ1-5; v_gene: TRBV30; abundance: -; len: 14; d_gene: TRBD1; CDR3nt: TGTGCCTGGAGTAGGGGGCTCGTCAATCAGCCCCAGCATTTT; CDR3aa: CAWSRGLVNQPQHF
j_gene: TRBJ1-1; v_gene: TRBV5-1; abundance: -; len: 14; d_gene: -; CDR3nt: TGCGCCAGCAGCTTGGCACACAGGGACACTGAAGCTTTCTTT; CDR3aa: CASSLAHRDTEAFF
j_gene: TRBJ2-2; v_gene: TRBV7-2; abundance: -; len: 16; d_gene: -; CDR3nt: TGTGCCAGCAGCTTTAGGAGCTTCGCGAACACCGGGGAGCTGTTTTTT; CDR3aa: CASSFRSFANTGELFF
j_gene: TRBJ1-6; v_gene: TRBV6-5; abundance: -; len: 16; d_gene: -; CDR3nt: TGTGCCAGCAGTTACGGCGCGGGCTCCTATAATTCACCCCTCCACTTT; CDR3aa: CASSYGAGSYNSPLHF
j_gene: TRBJ2-7; v_gene: TRBV7-2; abundance: -; len: 12; d_gene: -; CDR3nt: TGTGCCAGCAGCCCACAGGGTCGCGAGCAGTACTTC; CDR3aa: CASSPQGREQYF
j_gene: TRBJ2-3; v_gene: TRBV28; abundance: -; len: 15; d_gene: TRBD2; CDR3nt: TGTGCCAGCCACTACGGGGGGTTGGGCACAGATACGCAGTATTTT; CDR3aa: CASHYGGLGTDTQYF
j_gene: TRBJ2-1; v_gene: TRBV7-6; abundance: -; len: 15; d_gene: TRBD1; CDR3nt: TGTGCCAGCAGCTTAGCGGACAGGGACTACAATGAGCAGTTCTTC; CDR3aa: CASSLADRDYNEQFF
j_gene: TRBJ1-1; v_gene: TRBV9; abundance: -; len: 15; d_gene: -; CDR3nt: TGTGCCAGCAGCCCGCGATTTTTAGAGGGGGCTGAAGCTTTCTTT; CDR3aa: CASSPRFLEGAEAFF
j_gene: TRBJ1-5; v_gene: TRBV27; abundance: -; len: 15; d_gene: TRBD1; CDR3nt: TGTGCCAGCAGTTTAGCGACAGGGGGCGATCAGCCCCAGCATTTT; CDR3aa: CASSLATGGDQPQHF
j_gene: TRBJ2-6; v_gene: TRBV7-3; abundance: -; len: 18; d_gene: TRBD2; CDR3nt: TGTGCCAGCAGCCCCGGACTAGCGGGAGGGGTTGGGGCCAACGTCCTGACTTTC; CDR3aa: CASSPGLAGGVGANVLTF
j_gene: TRBJ2-3; v_gene: TRBV7-2; abundance: -; len: 12; d_gene: -; CDR3nt: TGTGCCAGCAGCGCGGGCCGGGATACGCAGTATTTT; CDR3aa: CASSAGRDTQYF
j_gene: TRBJ2-1; v_gene: TRBV19; abundance: -; len: 17; d_gene: -; CDR3nt: TGTGCCAGTAGTTTAGTTAGATTCCAGGATTCCTACAATGAGCAGTTCTTC; CDR3aa: CASSLVRFQDSYNEQFF
j_gene: TRBJ2-1; v_gene: TRBV6-1; abundance: -; len: 15; d_gene: TRBD2; CDR3nt: TGTGCCAGCAGGCTCCTAGCGGGAGGCTACAATGAGCAGTTCTTC; CDR3aa: CASRLLAGGYNEQFF
j_gene: TRBJ1-4; v_gene: TRBV28; abundance: -; len: 15; d_gene: TRBD1; CDR3nt: TGTGCCAGCAGGGTCAGGGGGCGGATTAATGAAAAACTGTTTTTT; CDR3aa: CASRVRGRINEKLFF
j_gene: TRBJ2-5; v_gene: TRBV5-1; abundance: once; len: 16; d_gene: TRBD2; CDR3nt: TGCGCCAGCAGCTTGGCCGGGACGGGGGGGCAAGAGACCCAGTACTTC; CDR3aa: CASSLAGTGGQETQYF
j_gene: TRBJ1-3; v_gene: TRBV18; abundance: -; len: 15; d_gene: TRBD1; CDR3nt: TGTGCCAGCTCACCAGGGCAGGGGGATCGAAACACCATATATTTT; CDR3aa: CASSPGQGDRNTIYF
j_gene: TRBJ2-3; v_gene: TRBV5-1; abundance: -; len: 15; d_gene: TRBD2; CDR3nt: TGCGCCAGCAGTAGCGGGGGGGATAGCGCAGATACGCAGTATTTT; CDR3aa: CASSSGGDSADTQYF
j_gene: TRBJ1-2; v_gene: TRBV5-1; abundance: -; len: 13; d_gene: -; CDR3nt: TGCGCCAGCAAGGGGTCAACTGACTATGGCTACACCTTC; CDR3aa: CASKGSTDYGYTF
j_gene: TRBJ2-5; v_gene: TRBV7-2; abundance: -; len: 17; d_gene: TRBD2; CDR3nt: TGTGCCAGCAGCTTAACCCAAAGCGGGGATTACCAAGAGACCCAGTACTTC; CDR3aa: CASSLTQSGDYQETQYF
j_gene: TRBJ2-7; v_gene: TRBV7-8; abundance: -; len: 14; d_gene: TRBD1; CDR3nt: TGTGCCAGCAGCTTAACGGGGACAGGGATCGAGCAGTACTTC; CDR3aa: CASSLTGTGIEQYF
j_gene: TRBJ1-2; v_gene: TRBV28; abundance: -; len: 14; d_gene: TRBD1; CDR3nt: TGTGCCAGCAGTCTAGGAGCAGGGGGTAATGGCTACACCTTC; CDR3aa: CASSLGAGGNGYTF
j_gene: TRBJ2-5; v_gene: TRBV5-1; abundance: -; len: 16; d_gene: TRBD2; CDR3nt: TGCGCCAGCAGCTCAGGACTAGCACTCAGGCAAGAGACCCAGTACTTC; CDR3aa: CASSSGLALRQETQYF
j_gene: TRBJ2-5; v_gene: TRBV5-6; abundance: -; len: 16; d_gene: -; CDR3nt: TGTGCCAGCACCCTAACCGTGACTACAGTCGGGGAGACCCAGTACTTC; CDR3aa: CASTLTVTTVGETQYF
j_gene: TRBJ1-1; v_gene: TRBV9; abundance: -; len: 14; d_gene: -; CDR3nt: TGTGCCAGCAGCCCCCCCAGGCGGAACACTGAAGCTTTCTTT; CDR3aa: CASSPPRRNTEAFF
j_gene: TRBJ2-2; v_gene: TRBV11-3; abundance: -; len: 16; d_gene: TRBD2; CDR3nt: TGTGCCAGCAGCTTATATCCTAGCGGGAGGACCGGGGAGCTGTTTTTT; CDR3aa: CASSLYPSGRTGELFF
j_gene: TRBJ2-1; v_gene: TRBV7-2; abundance: -; len: 13; d_gene: -; CDR3nt: TGTGCCAGCAGCTTAGGGGCCTGGGATGAGCAGTTCTTC; CDR3aa: CASSLGAWDEQFF
j_gene: TRBJ2-3; v_gene: TRBV19; abundance: -; len: 15; d_gene: TRBD2; CDR3nt: TGTGCCAGTGCCTCCCCTAGCGGGAACACAGATACGCAGTATTTT; CDR3aa: CASASPSGNTDTQYF
j_gene: TRBJ1-2; v_gene: TRBV30; abundance: -; len: 13; d_gene: TRBD1; CDR3nt: TGTGCCTGGAGACCGGACAGGGAGTCTGGCTACACCTTC; CDR3aa: CAWRPDRESGYTF
j_gene: TRBJ1-1; v_gene: TRBV6-6; abundance: -; len: 15; d_gene: TRBD1; CDR3nt: TGTGCCAGCAGTTTTACTACAGGGGCCAACACTGAAGCTTTCTTT; CDR3aa: CASSFTTGANTEAFF
j_gene: TRBJ2-4; v_gene: TRBV19; abundance: -; len: 14; d_gene: TRBD2; CDR3nt: TGTGCCAGTAGGGACGGACTAGCGGGTCTCATTCAGTACTTC; CDR3aa: CASRDGLAGLIQYF
j_gene: TRBJ2-2; v_gene: TRBV4-3; abundance: -; len: 14; d_gene: -; CDR3nt: TGCGCCAGCAGCCAAGAGGACTACACCGGGGAGCTGTTTTTT; CDR3aa: CASSQEDYTGELFF
j_gene: TRBJ2-5; v_gene: TRBV5-1; abundance: -; len: 15; d_gene: TRBD2; CDR3nt: TGCGCCAGCAGCTTGATGACGGGGGGCCAAGAGACCCAGTACTTC; CDR3aa: CASSLMTGGQETQYF